Each of the 10 T cell receptor beta chains below was sequenced from the same sample in a study of human thymus T cells (dated by TCRdb to 2020 to 2022). Library preparation was by the immunoSEQ multiplex PCR assay. The table comes from immuneACCESS by way of TCRdb, which keeps in-frame sequences with V and J called. Part of the clones is missing from these tables; in studies checked, under half for an unresolved V gene and the rest for unknown reasons. The sample data list some 50,000 clones, and more than 85% of these were observed just once. Jointly, the top ten make up approximately 0.15% of the sample. Sequencing input: blood. The receptors stem from a girl under three years old with a congenital heart defect but otherwise immunologically healthy.

The V and J genes are TRBV6-1 and TRBJ1-5; 7 bases map to TRBD1. CDR3 size: 13 residues. Germline V gene sequence: CDR1 MNHNS, CDR2 SASEGT. Losses at the gene ends were 1 base for V and 15 bases for J; bases not matched to a gene: 9. The CDR3 reads CASSEGPGTAGHF. The CDR3 coding sequence is TGTGCCAGCAGTGAAGGTCCCGGGACAGCGGGGCATTTT.

The CDR3 coding sequence is TGTGCCAGCAGTTTCGGCCTAGCGGGAAGCACAGATACGCAGTATTTT. As protein: CASSFGLAGSTDTQYF. The chain recombines TRBV28 with TRBJ2-3, with TRBD2 matching 9 bases. This CDR3 has 16 residues. V shed 3 bases, J shed 0 bases, and the junction held 4 bases outside the gene matches. Germline assignment: CDR1 MDHEN and CDR2 SYDVKM.

The chain uses TRBV7-2 and TRBJ1-2, with 7 bases lining up with TRBD1. CDR1 and CDR2 from the germline V gene are SGHTA and FQGNSA. This CDR3 has 13 amino acids. Trimming removed 10 bases from V and 4 bases from J; junction bases left unmatched: 9. CDR3 amino acids: CATSLGQVYGYTF. The CDR3 DNA is TGTGCCACCTCCCTTGGACAGGTCTATGGCTACACCTTC.

The gene calls are TRBV5-6 and TRBJ1-4; TRBD1 is a possible D gene (6 bases). The germline V and J ends were trimmed by 5 bases and 7 bases, with 18 bases remaining between them. This CDR3 comprises 15 residues. Germline V gives CDR1 SGHDT, CDR2 YYEEEE. This chain's CDR3 is CASSFKGQLFEKLFF. The CDR3 bases are TGTGCCAGCAGTTTTAAAGGACAGCTCTTTGAAAAACTGTTTTTT.

The V call is TRBV15, the J call TRBJ1-3, with 7 bases matching TRBD1. The V and J ends lost 5 bases and 4 bases, in that order; junction bases with no gene match: 5. The CDR3 loop spans 14 amino acids. The germline CDR1 and CDR2 sequences are LNHNV and YYDKDF (reference sequence). CDR3 sequence (DNA): TGTGCCACCAGCCCGACAGGGTACGGAAACACCATATATTTT. Translation gives CATSPTGYGNTIYF.

The V and J genes are TRBV5-1 and TRBJ2-6; D remains ambiguous. Germline values: CDR1 SGHRS, CDR2 YFSETQ. Trimming removed 3 bases from V and 0 bases from J, with 7 bases in between. This CDR3 is 15 amino acids long. The CDR3 DNA reads as TGCGCCAGCAGCTCCTCCATCTCTGGGGCCAACGTCCTGACTTTC. Amino acid sequence: CASSSSISGANVLTF.

J is TRBJ2-6 and V is TRBV10-3, with TRBD1 matching over 8 bases. After removal of 8 bases from V and 1 base from J, the junction contained 10 bases not matched to a gene. The CDR3 runs 17 residues. Germline values: CDR1 ENHRY, CDR2 SYGVKD. Written as DNA, the CDR3 is TGTGCCATCGGTACAGGGGGGTCGCTTTCTGGGGCCAACGTCCTGACTTTC. It specifies CAIGTGGSLSGANVLTF.

This clone has a handful of counts. Relative to the germline gene, one junction end is altered; a read error may explain this. The V gene is TRBV7-7, the J gene TRBJ1-2; maybe TRBD1 (5 bases). The CDR3 is 18 amino acids. Per germline, CDR1 SSHAT and CDR2 FNYEAQ (reference sequence). The CDR3 nucleotides are TGTGCTAGCAGCTTAGGAAAGTGGAGCCAGGGCGCTAACTATGGCTACACCTTC. Protein product: CASSLGKWSQGANYGYTF.

The V and J genes are TRBV4-1 and TRBJ2-5; 9 bases are a match to TRBD2. Trimming cost V 3 bases and J 4 bases; bases outside gene matches: 3. CDR3 length: 14 residues. Germline-derived CDR1 and CDR2 are MGHRA and YSYEKL. CDR3 sequence (DNA): TGCGCCAGCAGCCAGAAAGCGGGGGGAGAGACCCAGTACTTC. The encoded protein is CASSQKAGGETQYF.

The CDR3 DNA reads as TGTGCCAGCAGCGATCGCGGTTGGGCTGGACTAGCGGGATCAATTCAGCAGTTCTTC. This gives the protein CASSDRGWAGLAGSIQQFF. V and J are TRBV5-4 and TRBJ2-1; 12 bases are shared with TRBD2. From germline, CDR1 is SGHNT and CDR2 YYREEE (reference sequence). Germline trimming cut 4 bases from V and 11 bases from J; bases unmatched to any gene: 22. The CDR3 length is 19 residues.